Listed below are T cell receptor beta chains from one sample, sequenced in a study of T cell responses to AZD1222 COVID-19 vaccine. Sequenced by immunoSEQ multiplex PCR; TCRdb stores in-frame clones only, minus some. The table has about 110,000 clones, around 90% seen once; the top ten hold around 7.5%. The sequencing here drew on peripheral blood, taken on day 0 of AZD1222 vaccination. The receptors derive from an adult in good health. The CDR3 runs from the conserved cysteine through the conserved F or W. D genes are given only for firm matches. Not every row has a clone size; where given, it reads once, few, many or a size class.

CDR3: CASSMGAGIYNEQFF
DNA: TGTGCCAGTAGTATGGGAGCGGGTATATACAATGAGCAGTTCTTC
J: TRBJ2-1
D: NA
length: 15
size: NA
V: TRBV19

CDR3: CAISDFREGSTEAFF
DNA: TGTGCCATCAGTGACTTTAGAGAGGGCTCCACTGAAGCTTTCTTT
J: TRBJ1-1
D: NA
length: 15
size: NA
V: TRBV10-3

CDR3: CASSLAAGKYTF
DNA: TGTGCCAGCAGTTTGGCGGCCGGGAAGTACACCTTC
J: TRBJ1-2
D: NA
length: 12
size: NA
V: TRBV6-5

CDR3: CAWKGMDRDNSPLHF
DNA: TGTGCCTGGAAAGGGATGGACAGGGATAATTCACCCCTCCACTTT
J: TRBJ1-6
D: TRBD1
length: 15
size: NA
V: TRBV30

CDR3: CASSQGPNYGYTF
DNA: TGCGCCAGCAGCCAAGGACCTAACTATGGCTACACCTTC
J: TRBJ1-2
D: NA
length: 13
size: NA
V: TRBV4-1

CDR3: CASSQDSDLYNEQFF
DNA: TGCGCCAGCAGCCAAGATTCGGACCTCTACAATGAGCAGTTCTTC
J: TRBJ2-1
D: NA
length: 15
size: NA
V: TRBV4-3

CDR3: CASRRTGASGNTIYF
DNA: TGTGCCAGCAGGCGAACAGGGGCCTCTGGAAACACCATATATTTT
J: TRBJ1-3
D: TRBD1
length: 15
size: once
V: TRBV6-6

CDR3: CASSTGTEVLYGYTF
DNA: TGCGCCAGCAGCACCGGGACGGAAGTACTCTATGGCTACACCTTC
J: TRBJ1-2
D: NA
length: 15
size: NA
V: TRBV5-1

CDR3: CATSRDGLAGGTQYF
DNA: TGTGCCACCAGCAGAGATGGACTAGCGGGGGGGACCCAGTACTTC
J: TRBJ2-5
D: TRBD2
length: 15
size: NA
V: TRBV15

CDR3: CASSLGGAPSYNEQFF
DNA: TGCGCCAGCAGCTTGGGGGGCGCACCCTCCTACAATGAGCAGTTCTTC
J: TRBJ2-1
D: NA
length: 16
size: NA
V: TRBV5-1

CDR3: CASSQDTAPNEKLFF
DNA: TGCGCCAGCAGCCAAGATACAGCCCCTAATGAAAAACTGTTTTTT
J: TRBJ1-4
D: NA
length: 15
size: NA
V: TRBV4-1

CDR3: CASTWTGTNTEAFF
DNA: TGCGCCAGCACCTGGACAGGAACGAACACTGAAGCTTTCTTT
J: TRBJ1-1
D: TRBD1
length: 14
size: NA
V: TRBV5-1

CDR3: CASSSQRGAGANVLTF
DNA: TGTGCCAGCAGCAGTCAAAGGGGGGCTGGGGCCAACGTCCTGACTTTC
J: TRBJ2-6
D: NA
length: 16
size: NA
V: TRBV5-4

CDR3: CASSQVRTDSGNTIYF
DNA: TGTGCCAGCAGCCAAGTGAGGACAGACTCTGGAAACACCATATATTTT
J: TRBJ1-3
D: NA
length: 16
size: NA
V: TRBV4-2

CDR3: CASSQDLGRFSGNTIYF
DNA: TGCGCCAGCAGCCAAGATCTCGGCAGGTTCTCTGGAAACACCATATATTTT
J: TRBJ1-3
D: NA
length: 17
size: once
V: TRBV4-3

CDR3: CASSFTKADTQYF
DNA: TGTGCCAGCAGCTTCACTAAGGCCGATACGCAGTATTTT
J: TRBJ2-3
D: NA
length: 13
size: NA
V: TRBV7-2

CDR3: CSVVSSAGHTTNYGYTF
DNA: TGCAGCGTTGTTTCATCGGCAGGGCATACTACTAACTATGGCTACACCTTC
J: TRBJ1-2
D: NA
length: 17
size: NA
V: TRBV29-1

CDR3: CASDQGTEAFF
DNA: TGTGCCAGCGATCAGGGGACTGAAGCTTTCTTT
J: TRBJ1-1
D: NA
length: 11
size: NA
V: TRBV28

CDR3: CASNRDGFGETQYF
DNA: TGTGCCAGCAATAGGGACGGATTCGGGGAGACCCAGTACTTC
J: TRBJ2-5
D: NA
length: 14
size: NA
V: TRBV9

CDR3: CASSYSGGTGQETQYF
DNA: TGTGCCAGCAGTTACTCAGGGGGTACTGGGCAAGAGACCCAGTACTTC
J: TRBJ2-5
D: NA
length: 16
size: NA
V: TRBV6-2/TRBV6-3

CDR3: CASSPLRTSDHNEQFF
DNA: TGTGCCAGCAGCCCTCTCCGAACTAGCGATCACAATGAGCAGTTCTTC
J: TRBJ2-1
D: TRBD2
length: 16
size: NA
V: TRBV9

CDR3: CASQEYRSGNTIYF
DNA: TGTGCCAGCCAGGAGTACCGCTCTGGAAACACCATATATTTT
J: TRBJ1-3
D: NA
length: 14
size: NA
V: TRBV6-5

CDR3: CASRTGQGPEAFF
DNA: TGCGCCAGCAGAACCGGACAGGGCCCTGAAGCTTTCTTT
J: TRBJ1-1
D: TRBD1
length: 13
size: NA
V: TRBV5-1

CDR3: CASSLGADNQPQHF
DNA: TGCGCCAGCAGCTTGGGGGCGGACAATCAGCCCCAGCATTTT
J: TRBJ1-5
D: NA
length: 14
size: NA
V: TRBV5-1

CDR3: CASSQGPGVYTEAFF
DNA: TGCGCCAGCAGCCAAGGCCCCGGGGTGTACACTGAAGCTTTCTTT
J: TRBJ1-1
D: NA
length: 15
size: NA
V: TRBV4-1

CDR3: CASSPLAGLAHEQFF
DNA: TGTGCCAGCAGCCCGCTAGCGGGCCTTGCCCATGAGCAGTTCTTC
J: TRBJ2-1
D: TRBD2
length: 15
size: NA
V: TRBV7-9

CDR3: CSVERQTTEAFF
DNA: TGCAGCGTTGAAAGGCAAACCACTGAAGCTTTCTTT
J: TRBJ1-1
D: NA
length: 12
size: once
V: TRBV29-1

CDR3: CASLLQGNTEAFF
DNA: TGTGCCAGTTTGCTACAGGGGAACACTGAAGCTTTCTTT
J: TRBJ1-1
D: NA
length: 13
size: NA
V: TRBV19

CDR3: CAISVTGPGYGYTF
DNA: TGTGCCATCAGTGTAACGGGGCCGGGGTATGGCTACACCTTC
J: TRBJ1-2
D: NA
length: 14
size: many
V: TRBV10-3

CDR3: CASSPGINYGYTF
DNA: TGCGCCAGCAGCCCAGGGATCAACTATGGCTACACCTTC
J: TRBJ1-2
D: NA
length: 13
size: NA
V: TRBV4-1

CDR3: CASSEDYSGGTDTQYF
DNA: TGTGCCAGCTCAGAGGACTATAGCGGGGGCACAGATACGCAGTATTTT
J: TRBJ2-3
D: TRBD2
length: 16
size: NA
V: TRBV18

CDR3: CAISELGLAGGNEQYF
DNA: TGTGCCATCAGTGAGTTAGGACTAGCGGGGGGGAACGAGCAGTACTTC
J: TRBJ2-7
D: TRBD2
length: 16
size: NA
V: TRBV10-3

CDR3: CASSPRAIATEAFF
DNA: TGTGCCAGCAGCCCAAGGGCCATAGCCACTGAAGCTTTCTTT
J: TRBJ1-1
D: NA
length: 14
size: NA
V: TRBV11-2

CDR3: CASSLAGRNTEAFF
DNA: TGTGCCAGCAGCTTAGCGGGCAGAAACACTGAAGCTTTCTTT
J: TRBJ1-1
D: NA
length: 14
size: NA
V: TRBV7-2

CDR3: CASSPMHGGRGDEQFF
DNA: TGTGCCAGCAGCCCGATGCATGGCGGGAGAGGCGATGAGCAGTTCTTC
J: TRBJ2-1
D: TRBD2
length: 16
size: once
V: TRBV3-1/TRBV3-2

CDR3: CASSQGVDPGQGGGYTF
DNA: TGCGCCAGCAGCCAAGGAGTAGATCCGGGACAGGGGGGTGGCTACACCTTC
J: TRBJ1-2
D: TRBD1
length: 17
size: NA
V: TRBV4-3

CDR3: CASSSKSYEQYF
DNA: TGTGCCAGCAGTTCCAAATCCTACGAGCAGTACTTC
J: TRBJ2-7
D: NA
length: 12
size: NA
V: TRBV2

CDR3: CASSTTGDFTYEQYF
DNA: TGTGCCAGTAGTACGACAGGCGACTTTACCTACGAGCAGTACTTC
J: TRBJ2-7
D: NA
length: 15
size: NA
V: TRBV19

CDR3: CASSTTTGDIQYF
DNA: TGTGCCAGCAGCACCACTACAGGGGACATTCAGTACTTC
J: TRBJ2-4
D: TRBD1
length: 13
size: once
V: TRBV7-9

CDR3: CASGFSGQGADGYTF
DNA: TGTGCTAGTGGTTTCTCAGGACAGGGGGCTGATGGCTACACCTTC
J: TRBJ1-2
D: TRBD1
length: 15
size: NA
V: TRBV12-5

CDR3: CASSLTGLPSGNTIYF
DNA: TGCGCCAGCAGCTTAACGGGACTGCCCTCTGGAAACACCATATATTTT
J: TRBJ1-3
D: NA
length: 16
size: NA
V: TRBV5-1

CDR3: CASSFTYNTGELFF
DNA: TGTGCCAGCAGCTTCACTTACAACACCGGGGAGCTGTTTTTT
J: TRBJ2-2
D: NA
length: 14
size: NA
V: TRBV11-3

CDR3: CASSPTDSGPYTF
DNA: TGTGCCAGCTCACCGACTGACAGTGGTCCCTACACCTTC
J: TRBJ1-2
D: NA
length: 13
size: NA
V: TRBV18